A selection of T cell receptor beta chains follows, all from one sample in a study of graft-versus-host responses after intestinal transplantation. Sequencing was performed with immunoSEQ multiplex PCR; in TCRdb, only in-frame clones are kept and a portion is missing. Of just over 95,000 clones in the sample, 90% to 95% were seen once. What these receptors recognize is not known. The sequencing here drew on unstimulated CD4+ T cells sorted from spleen or lymph node cells, taken before intestinal transplant. These receptors came from a human donor who received an intestinal transplant. The CDR3 runs from the conserved cysteine through the conserved F or W. Each record gives: J gene, D gene, V gene, CDR3 length, CDR3 protein, CDR3 DNA. A D gene is named only where the DNA matches it firmly.

TRBJ1-1 - TRBV4-1 15 CASSQEGLGGTEAFF TGCGCCAGCAGCCAAGAAGGACTCGGAGGCACTGAAGCTTTCTTT
TRBJ2-5 TRBD2 TRBV5-8 15 CASSYYRGREETQYF TGTGCCAGCAGCTACTATCGCGGGAGGGAAGAGACCCAGTACTTC
TRBJ1-4 - TRBV4-2 16 CASSQDWGATNEKLFF TGTGCCAGCAGCCAAGATTGGGGAGCAACTAATGAAAAACTGTTTTTT
TRBJ2-5 - TRBV7-3 15 CASSPSAAARETQYF TGTGCCAGCAGCCCCAGCGCGGCAGCGAGGGAGACCCAGTACTTC
TRBJ1-3 TRBD1 TRBV5-4 16 CASSSWTGIGGNTIYF TGTGCCAGCAGCAGTTGGACAGGGATCGGAGGAAACACCATATATTTT
TRBJ1-5 - TRBV18 14 CASSPGAGNQPQHF TGTGCCAGCTCACCAGGGGCTGGCAATCAGCCCCAGCATTTT
TRBJ2-7 TRBD2 TRBV5-1 15 CASSLLAGEPYEQYF TGCGCCAGCAGCTTACTAGCGGGGGAGCCCTACGAGCAGTACTTC
TRBJ2-3 - TRBV6-6 13 CASSYSDRGTQYF TGTGCCAGCAGTTACTCTGACCGGGGTACGCAGTATTTT
TRBJ2-7 - TRBV9 15 CASSPLRGNSYEQYF TGTGCCAGCAGCCCCCTCCGAGGGAACTCCTACGAGCAGTACTTC
TRBJ1-1 - TRBV5-1 13 CASSWDMNTEAFF TGCGCCAGCAGCTGGGACATGAACACTGAAGCTTTCTTT
TRBJ1-2 - TRBV13 14 CASASTQGVYGYTF TGTGCCAGCGCAAGCACGCAGGGTGTCTATGGCTACACCTTC
TRBJ2-5 - TRBV30 12 CAWSVLSETQYF TGTGCCTGGAGTGTTCTCTCAGAGACCCAGTACTTC
TRBJ2-3 TRBD2 TRBV28 15 CASSLLAGGADTQYF TGTGCCAGCAGTTTACTAGCGGGAGGGGCAGATACGCAGTATTTT
TRBJ1-1 - TRBV11-3 15 CASSQNRGLDTEAFF TGTGCCAGCAGCCAGAATCGAGGGCTAGACACTGAAGCTTTCTTT
TRBJ1-2 - TRBV27 17 CASSLSYGGNPVYGYTF TGTGCCAGCAGTTTATCGTATGGCGGGAACCCGGTCTATGGCTACACCTTC
TRBJ2-6 - TRBV5-1 16 CASSFEVGSGANVLTF TGCGCCAGCAGCTTCGAGGTCGGCTCTGGGGCCAACGTCCTGACTTTC
TRBJ2-7 TRBD1 TRBV15 13 CATQGGSGYEQYF TGTGCCACCCAAGGGGGCTCGGGCTACGAGCAGTACTTC